This T cell receptor beta chain came from a study of a mutant IDH1 vaccine in newly diagnosed glioma. Study at large: Patients got their first vaccination 4-6 weeks after radiotherapy alone, or with temozolomide cycles. Earlier treatment was radiotherapy, temozolomide, or both, with most getting both.

Of note for this clone: Its antigen is unidentified.

Time point given: week 23, last vaccination. In the vaccine, a single dose held 300 ug of the mutant IDH1 20-mer peptide, along with topical imiquimod. Each tumor in the donors was a new WHO grade 3 or 4 astrocytoma, IDH1-mutant and ATRX-lost. The assay was immunoSEQ multiplex PCR, and TCRdb's table has in-frame clones only and misses some. Of 75,000 to 80,000 clones in the sample, around 85% were seen once. Study findings and constraints: The vaccine induced immune responses, and these occurred in over 90% of patients.

The receptor comes from a woman aged 50 to 60 with glioma. The sample was PBMCs, taken from a glioma patient whose treatment included an IDH1 peptide vaccine.

CDR3 DNA: TGTGCCAGCAGTTTATTGAGCATGAACACTGAAGCTTTCTTT. It is translated as CASSLLSMNTEAFF. V usage is TRBV28 and J usage is TRBJ1-1, with D unresolved. Germline CDR1 and CDR2: MDHEN and SYDVKM. CDR3 length: 14 residues. Between the trimmed V and J ends, which lost 1 base and 0 bases, there was a span of 6 bases.